The 11 T cell receptor beta chains reported below all come from one sample, sequenced in a study of blood T cell repertoires in COVID-19. Assay used: immunoSEQ multiplex PCR; TCRdb lists only in-frame clones, some missing. Of approximately 290,000 clones in the sample, approximately 93% were seen once. The sample taken for sequencing was peripheral blood. These receptors were collected from a woman aged 25 to 39 with COVID-19, enrolled during active disease.

The chain uses TRBV5-1 and TRBJ2-7; tentative D call: TRBD1 (6 bases). The V gene's germline CDR1 is SGHRS and CDR2 YFSETQ. Trimming removed 0 bases from V and 1 base from J, with 14 bases in between. The CDR3 totals 16 residues. The DNA of the CDR3 is TGCGCCAGCAGCTTGGGGCCCTCAGACAGGTCCTACGAGCAGTACTTC. Amino acids: CASSLGPSDRSYEQYF.

The genes are TRBV7-6 and TRBJ2-7, with D possibly TRBD1 on 5 matching bases. V lost 1 base, J lost 1 base, and 17 bases lay in between. This CDR3 is 17 amino acids long. The germline V gene encodes CDR1 SGHVS and CDR2 FNYEAQ. CDR3: CASSLGVGQTLSYEQYF. In DNA, the CDR3 is TGTGCCAGCAGCTTAGGGGTCGGACAAACCCTTTCCTACGAGCAGTACTTC.

The chain couples TRBV11-2 to TRBJ2-3; 10 nucleotides align to TRBD2. Germline V gene sequence: CDR1 SGHAT, CDR2 FQNNGV. CDR3 length: 16 residues. With V trimmed by 1 base and J by 2 bases, 3 bases remained unmatched. DNA of the CDR3: TGTGCCAGCAGCTTAGGCCTAGCGGGAGCCACAGATACGCAGTATTTT. It specifies CASSLGLAGATDTQYF.

This chain uses TRBV5-1 with TRBJ1-2; maybe TRBD1 (5 bases). Trimming removed 4 bases from V and 1 base from J, with 8 bases in between. Germline values: CDR1 SGHRS, CDR2 YFSETQ. This CDR3 contains 13 residues. CDR3 loop: CASSEDSNYGYTF. DNA of the CDR3: TGCGCCAGCAGCGAAGACAGTAACTATGGCTACACCTTC.

The rearrangement uses TRBV7-7 and TRBJ2-7; D is perhaps TRBD1 (5 bases). The CDR3 is 14 amino acids. CDR1 and CDR2 (germline): SSHAT, FNYEAQ (reference sequence). V shed 1 base and J shed 7 bases, with 14 bases lying between them. The CDR3, as DNA: TGTGCCAGCAGCTTAGAGGGGATGGTTGGAGAGCAGTACTTC. Translated, it gives CASSLEGMVGEQYF.

The CDR3 spells CASSQGSSGSWWYNEQFF. The CDR3 coding sequence is TGTGCCAGCAGCCAAGGTTCGAGCGGGAGCTGGTGGTACAATGAGCAGTTCTTC. The chain carries TRBV3-1 (or the pseudogene TRBV3-2) and TRBJ2-1, with 8 bases identical to TRBD2. The V gene's germline CDR1 is LGHDT and CDR2 YNNKEL (reference sequence). The V gene end was trimmed by 1 base and the J gene end by 4 bases; junction bases not matched to a gene: 12. The length of the CDR3 is 18 residues.

The chain recombines TRBV3-1 (or the pseudogene TRBV3-2) with TRBJ2-1, with D tentatively TRBD2 (6 bases). The CDR3 loop spans 17 amino acids. CDR1 and CDR2 (germline): LGHDT, YNNKEL (reference sequence). V lost 1 base and J lost 1, with 14 bases in between. The CDR3 DNA follows: TGTGCCAGCAGCCAAGGGAGGAGGGTACCTTCCTACAATGAGCAGTTCTTC. Translating it yields CASSQGRRVPSYNEQFF.

In this sample, this clone turned up once. The CDR3 here is CASNLQGQETQYF. In DNA form, the CDR3 reads TGTGCCAGTAACTTACAGGGGCAAGAGACCCAGTACTTC. V gene TRBV2 combines with J gene TRBJ2-5; 7 bases fit TRBD1. CDR1 and CDR2 from the germline V gene are SNHLY and FYNNEI. With 9 bases clipped from V and 2 bases from J, the junction kept 6 bases outside the gene matches. The length of the CDR3 is 13 residues.

This chain links TRBV7-3 with TRBJ1-1; D gene ambiguous. The CDR3 has 19 residues. In germline, CDR1 is SGHTA, CDR2 FQGTGA. Trimming took 1 base from V and 5 from J, leaving 26 bases between them. In nucleotides, the CDR3 is TGTGCCAGCAGCTTAAGCCCTCTATCCTCCTCCCCCGGAGTGACTGAAGCTTTCTTT. This gives the protein CASSLSPLSSSPGVTEAFF.

The rearrangement links TRBV27 to TRBJ1-1, with 11 nucleotides matching TRBD1. The CDR3 loop spans 16 amino acids. Germline CDR1 MNHEY, CDR2 SMNVEV (reference sequence). V lost 3 bases and J lost 4; bases outside the gene matches: 7. CDR3 residues: CASSFGQGALGTEAFF. The CDR3 region has the DNA TGTGCCAGCAGTTTCGGACAGGGGGCCTTGGGCACTGAAGCTTTCTTT.

The rearrangement uses TRBV6-5 and TRBJ1-3; 8 positions agree with TRBD1. Trimming cost V 8 bases and J 0 bases; bases outside gene matches: 6. The germline V gene encodes CDR1 MNHEY and CDR2 SVGAGI. The CDR3 runs 15 residues. The CDR3 loop reads CASSPTGGSGNTIYF. CDR3 coding DNA: TGTGCCAGCTCCCCCACAGGGGGCTCTGGAAACACCATATATTTT.